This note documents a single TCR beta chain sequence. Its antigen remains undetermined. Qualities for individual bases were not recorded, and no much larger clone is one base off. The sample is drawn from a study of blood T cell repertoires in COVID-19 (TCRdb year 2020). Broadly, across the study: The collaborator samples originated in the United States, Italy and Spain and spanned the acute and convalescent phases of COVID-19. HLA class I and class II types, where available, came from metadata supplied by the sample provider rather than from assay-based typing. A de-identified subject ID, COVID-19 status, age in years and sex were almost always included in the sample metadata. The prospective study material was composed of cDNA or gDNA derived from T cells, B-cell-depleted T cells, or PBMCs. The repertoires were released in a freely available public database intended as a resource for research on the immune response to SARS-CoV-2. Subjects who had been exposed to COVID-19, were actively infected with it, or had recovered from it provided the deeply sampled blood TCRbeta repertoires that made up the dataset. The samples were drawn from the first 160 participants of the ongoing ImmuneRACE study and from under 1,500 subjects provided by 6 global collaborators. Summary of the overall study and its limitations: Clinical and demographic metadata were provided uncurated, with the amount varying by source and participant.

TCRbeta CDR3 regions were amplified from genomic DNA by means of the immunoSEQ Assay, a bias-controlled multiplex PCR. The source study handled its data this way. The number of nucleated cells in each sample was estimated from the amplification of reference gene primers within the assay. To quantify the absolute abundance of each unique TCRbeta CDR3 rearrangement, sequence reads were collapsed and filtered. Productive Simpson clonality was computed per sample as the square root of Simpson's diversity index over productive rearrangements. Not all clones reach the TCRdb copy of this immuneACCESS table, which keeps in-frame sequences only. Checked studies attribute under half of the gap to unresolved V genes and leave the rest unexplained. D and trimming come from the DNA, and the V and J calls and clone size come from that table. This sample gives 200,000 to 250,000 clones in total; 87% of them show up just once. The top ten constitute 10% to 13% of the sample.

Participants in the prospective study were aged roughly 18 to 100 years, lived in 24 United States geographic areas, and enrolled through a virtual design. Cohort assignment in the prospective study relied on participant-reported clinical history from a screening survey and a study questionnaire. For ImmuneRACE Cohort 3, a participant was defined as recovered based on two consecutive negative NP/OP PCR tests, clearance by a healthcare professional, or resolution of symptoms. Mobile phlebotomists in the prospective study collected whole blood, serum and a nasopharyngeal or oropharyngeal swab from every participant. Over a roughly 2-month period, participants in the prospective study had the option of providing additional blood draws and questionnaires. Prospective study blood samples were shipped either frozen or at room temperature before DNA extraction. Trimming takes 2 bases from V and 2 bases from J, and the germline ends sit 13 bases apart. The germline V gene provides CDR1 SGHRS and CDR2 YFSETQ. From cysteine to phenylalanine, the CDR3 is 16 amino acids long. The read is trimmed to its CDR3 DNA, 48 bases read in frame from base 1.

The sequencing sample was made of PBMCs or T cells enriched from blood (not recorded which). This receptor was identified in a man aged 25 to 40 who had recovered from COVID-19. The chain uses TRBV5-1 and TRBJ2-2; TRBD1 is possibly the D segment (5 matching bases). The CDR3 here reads CASSLFGQGNTGELFF. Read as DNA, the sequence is TGCGCCAGCAGCTTATTTGGGCAGGGCAACACCGGGGAGCTGTTTTTT.